Listed here are 10 T cell receptor beta chains from one sample, sequenced in a study of low-dose radiotherapy and immunotherapy resistance in tumors. cDNA synthesis used a TRAV/TRBV-specific primer set for both chains. TCR amplification used 20 PCR cycles, a constant-region primer and a V-primer adapter. TCRdb reprocessed the reads with MiXCR, giving one entry per CDR3 protein. The sample holds around 64,000 distinct CDR3 sequences; more than 25% are singletons and the top ten take 6.6%. Time point defined: before trial treatment. Material: PBMCs, obtained before treatment. The receptors originated from a male donor with rectosigmoid adenocarcinoma.

In this sample, this clonotype turned up many times. In DNA, the CDR3 is TGCAGCGTTGAGTCGGTTTGGGGGGAAGGAGATACGCAGTATTTT. Protein: CSVESVWGEGDTQYF. The chain links TRBV29-1 to TRBJ2-3, with a tentative D call TRBD2 (6 bases). The CDR3 is 15 amino acids. V was pared by 3 bases and J by 5 bases, with 18 bases between. Germline V CDR1 and CDR2: SQVTM, ANQGSEA.

This clonotype was observed at least ten times. The genes are TRBV3-1 and TRBJ2-7, with D uncertain. CDR1 and CDR2 from the germline V gene are LGHDT and YNNKEL (reference sequence). Trimming shortened V by 0 bases and J by 4 bases, and 10 bases separated the two germline ends. This CDR3 comprises 14 residues. CDR3 region: CASSQDSPPYEQYF. In DNA form, the CDR3 reads TGTGCCAGCAGCCAAGATTCGCCTCCGTACGAGCAGTACTTC.

This clonotype was seen at least ten times. V and J are TRBV5-1 and TRBJ2-2; TRBD1 matches 7 bases. Germline lookup yields CDR1 SGHRS and CDR2 YFSETQ. V shed 2 bases and J 0 bases; nucleotides not matched to a gene: 1. The CDR3 runs to 15 residues. This CDR3 reads CASSFDRANTGELFF. The CDR3 coding sequence is TGCGCCAGCAGCTTTGACAGGGCGAACACCGGGGAGCTGTTTTTT.

This clonotype was detected many times. V gene TRBV12-3 or TRBV12-4 combines with J gene TRBJ2-4; the D gene is possibly TRBD1 (5 bases). V dropped 3 bases and J dropped 10 bases, with 13 bases sitting between them. The CDR3 loop spans 13 amino acids. The CDR3 region is CASSFSRKGIQYF. The DNA of the CDR3 is TGTGCCAGCAGTTTCTCCCGTAAGGGGATTCAGTACTTC.

Comments on this clonotype: A far larger clone is one base from this, pointing to a likely read error. The CDR3 is CAIRGRSLVDDEQYF. In DNA form, the CDR3 reads TGTGCCATCAGGGGTCGGTCGCTAGTGGACGATGAGCAGTACTTC. J is TRBJ2-5 and V is TRBV10-3; D not certain. V shed 6 bases and J shed 11 bases, with 25 bases lying between them. Germline V gene lookup returns CDR1 ENHRY and CDR2 SYGVKD. The CDR3 covers 15 residues.

V usage is TRBV7-2 and J usage is TRBJ2-5, with 7 positions matching TRBD2. This CDR3 region has 14 residues. Germline CDR1 is SGHTA and CDR2 is FQGNSA. Germline trimming cut 5 bases from V and 2 bases from J; bases unmatched to any gene: 5. CDR3 loop: CASSRGLLQETQYF. The CDR3, as DNA: TGTGCCAGCAGCCGGGGACTATTACAAGAGACCCAGTACTTC.

The sample holds one count of this clonotype. This chain uses TRBV28 with TRBJ2-1; weak D call: TRBD1 (6 bases). Germline loops: CDR1 MDHEN, CDR2 SYDVKM. The CDR3 contains 16 residues. V was shortened by 2 bases and J by 5 bases, with 16 bases between the two germline ends. The CDR3 spells CASSLRYRVRDNEQFF. The CDR3 DNA reads as TGTGCCAGCAGTTTACGTTACAGGGTCCGAGACAATGAGCAGTTCTTC.

This clonotype was detected many times. The chain recombines TRBV7-3 with TRBJ1-2; maybe TRBD1 (5 bases). The germline CDR1 and CDR2 sequences are SGHTA and FQGTGA. Trimming left V 5 bases short and J 3 bases short, with 16 bases between. The CDR3 has 15 residues. CDR3 sequence reads: CASSPQGAMDYGYTF. DNA of the CDR3: TGTGCCAGCAGCCCTCAGGGTGCGATGGACTATGGCTACACCTTC.

The CDR3 protein is CASSKEGEGGEPQHF. The DNA of the CDR3 is TGTGCCAGCAGCAAAGAAGGGGAAGGGGGAGAGCCCCAGCATTTT. This chain joins TRBV9 and TRBJ1-5; D is perhaps TRBD1 (6 bases). V lost 4 bases and J 8 bases, leaving 19 bases between the germline ends. The CDR3 is 15 amino acids. CDR1 SGDLS and CDR2 YYNGEE come from the germline V gene.

This clonotype was seen many times. The chain has TRBV12-3 or TRBV12-4 and TRBJ2-7, with no clear D. The CDR3 totals 14 residues. V was shortened by 5 bases and J by 2 bases, with 13 bases between the two germline ends. CDR3 in DNA: TGTGCCAGCAGTGCACATGACGGAGCCTACGAGCAGTACTTC. Residues: CASSAHDGAYEQYF.